One and the same sample provided the 11 T cell receptor beta chains below, sequenced in a study of cytomegalovirus exposure and HLA in healthy donors. Use of 60 Vbeta and 13 Jbeta primers characterized the PCR. TCRdb keeps only in-frame clones here, not all; method: immunoSEQ multiplex PCR. This table has approximately 110,000 clones, approximately 73% appearing once. Specimen: PBMCs. The source of these receptors is a man aged 55 to 70 in good health and CMV-seropositive.

The chain couples TRBV11-2 to TRBJ1-1, with unresolved D. V was cut by 7 bases and J by 6 bases, with 12 bases left in between. This CDR3 region has 12 residues. The germline gives CDR1 SGHAT, CDR2 FQNNGV. CDR3 protein: CASTLSRAEAFF. Here the CDR3 DNA reads TGTGCCAGCACTCTTAGTAGAGCTGAAGCTTTCTTT.

This rearrangement joins TRBV9 to TRBJ1-2, with D unclear. V lost 4 bases to trimming and J lost 8 bases, with 18 bases between them. The CDR3 loop spans 14 amino acids. The germline V gene encodes CDR1 SGDLS and CDR2 YYNGEE. The CDR3 region is CASSPTGGEGGYTF. CDR3 in DNA: TGTGCCAGCAGCCCTACCGGAGGAGAGGGAGGCTACACCTTC.

The V and J genes are TRBV2 and TRBJ1-1; no clear D gene. The CDR3 consists of 16 residues. Germline CDR1 is SNHLY and CDR2 is FYNNEI. Trimming shortened V by 3 bases and J by 1 base, and 15 bases separated the two germline ends. The CDR3 region has the DNA TGTGCCAGCAGTGAGAGGGTCTATTGGGGGAACACTGAAGCTTTCTTT. It codes for CASSERVYWGNTEAFF.

The rearrangement uses TRBV6-5 and TRBJ1-2; a possible D gene is TRBD1 (6 bases). Trimming removed 0 bases at V and 7 bases at J, with 12 bases between. This CDR3 contains 14 residues. The germline V gene encodes CDR1 MNHEY and CDR2 SVGAGI. The CDR3, as DNA: TGTGCCAGCAGTTACTCTTGGGGGCGGGTTGGCTACACCTTC. Protein sequence: CASSYSWGRVGYTF.

The chain is built from TRBV2 and TRBJ1-1, with D possibly matching TRBD1 (6 bases). This CDR3 region has 13 residues. CDR1 SNHLY and CDR2 FYNNEI come from the germline V gene. V was clipped by 3 bases and J by 6 bases, with 11 bases between them. The CDR3 protein is CASSDPQGPEAFF. The CDR3 DNA reads TGTGCCAGCAGTGACCCACAGGGCCCTGAAGCTTTCTTT.

This clone has only one observation. This chain links TRBV2 with TRBJ2-5; 7 positions match TRBD1. CDR1 and CDR2 from the germline V gene are SNHLY and FYNNEI. Germline trimming cut 7 bases from V and 5 bases from J; bases unmatched to any gene: 7. CDR3 length: 13 residues. The CDR3 sequence: CASNDRVTETQYF. CDR3 nucleotide sequence: TGTGCCAGCAACGACAGGGTAACGGAGACCCAGTACTTC.

With respect to this clone: The junction shows a germline mismatch at one end, possibly a read error. This rearrangement joins TRBV9 to TRBJ1-6; possibly TRBD1 for D (5 bases). The CDR3 runs to 14 residues. Germline CDR1 and CDR2: SGDLS and YYNGEE. The CDR3 region is CASSRQGANSPLYF. CDR3 nucleotides: TGTGCCAGCAGTCGCCAGGGTGCTAATTCACCCCTCTACTTT.

V is TRBV19 and J is TRBJ2-1; 8 nucleotides align to TRBD2. J gave up 0 bases and V 5 bases, and 6 bases lay outside the gene matches. CDR1 is LNHDA and CDR2 is SQIVND in the germline V gene (reference sequence). This CDR3 has 16 residues. This CDR3 reads CASSETAGVSYNEQFF. In DNA, the CDR3 is TGTGCCAGTAGTGAGACAGCGGGGGTCTCCTACAATGAGCAGTTCTTC.

The chain recombines TRBV6-6 with TRBJ2-5; possibly TRBD1 for D (5 bases). This CDR3 region has 15 residues. Trimming stripped 2 bases from V and 1 base from J, with 11 bases between. Germline V gene data show CDR1 as MNHNY and CDR2 as SVGAGI (reference sequence). CDR3 sequence: CASSYVDRGQETQYF. DNA for the CDR3: TGTGCCAGCAGTTACGTTGACAGAGGCCAAGAGACCCAGTACTTC.

This clone was recorded a few times. The rearrangement joins TRBV5-1 to TRBJ2-3, with TRBD1 matching 7 bases. From germline, CDR1 is SGHRS and CDR2 YFSETQ. The CDR3 runs to 13 residues. With V trimmed by 5 bases and J by 6 bases, 6 bases remained unmatched. CDR3 DNA sequence: TGCGCCAGCAGTCAAACACAGGGGGATACGCAGTATTTT. Its translation: CASSQTQGDTQYF.

This chain links TRBV6-1 with TRBJ2-7, with a weak D call TRBD1 (6 bases). The V gene lost 3 bases and the J gene lost 2 bases, with 14 bases spanning the gap. From germline, CDR1 is MNHNS and CDR2 SASEGT. This CDR3 has 15 residues. DNA for the CDR3: TGTGCCAGCAGTGACACACCCAGGGGTGCCTACGAGCAGTACTTC. It translates to CASSDTPRGAYEQYF.